This T cell receptor beta chain was recovered during a study of human T cells and chemical hapten exposure. Trimming removed 1 base at V and 6 bases at J, with 10 bases between. This CDR3 is 15 amino acids long. Looked up from germline, CDR1 is WSHSY and CDR2 is SAAADI. This clonotype has only a few counts. Under the authors' procedure: A per-sample median of approximately 100,000 TCRs was observed, with a range of roughly 23,224 to 750,000. TCRdb re-derived calls from the RACE reads in MiXCR, one entry per CDR3 protein. The V and J calls and clone size are TCRdb's, not the authors'. The top ten clones hold around 2.8% of a sample with tens of thousands of distinct CDR3 sequences, just under 9% of them seen once. Time point specified: healthy volunteer bleed at 2 weeks. From whole blood left unfractionated, total RNA was extracted.

The source of this sequence is a female donor in good health. Some clones in this sample may be carry-over from other donors' samples. Sequencing was performed on whole blood. The chain recombines TRBV10-2 with TRBJ1-6; D gene uncertain. The CDR3: CASSELRVGNSPLHF. CDR3 in DNA: TGCGCCAGCAGTGAGTTGAGGGTCGGTAATTCACCCCTCCACTTT.